This entry lists 32 T cell receptor beta chains sequenced from one sample in a study of beta chain features in type 1 diabetes. Study-wide results and limits: TCRB CDR3s were moderately but significantly shorter in Type 1 diabetes patients in all four CD4+ subsets.

The investigators reverse transcribed all of the isolated RNA, so they sequenced expressed TCRB transcripts. Profiling relied on immunoSEQ multiplex PCR, and the TCRdb table lists in-frame clones only, not all of them. The sample has 350,000 to 400,000 clones; about 12% are singletons. No antigens are known for them. The sequencing sample was made of naive CD4+ T cells from blood. These receptors were obtained from a woman younger than 35 with type 1 diabetes.

In this sample, this clone turned up a few times. The chain recombines TRBV30 with TRBJ2-1; 12 bases fit TRBD2. Germline V gene data show CDR1 as GTSNPN and CDR2 as SVGIG (reference sequence). The CDR3 runs to 19 residues. With V trimmed by 3 bases and J by 3 bases, 15 bases remained unmatched. The CDR3 sequence is CAWSFGLAGFSGGYNEQFF. CDR3 DNA: TGTGCCTGGAGCTTCGGACTAGCGGGGTTCTCGGGGGGCTACAATGAGCAGTTCTTC.

The rearrangement uses TRBV2 and TRBJ2-1; TRBD2 agrees at 12 bases. V trimming: 7 bases; J trimming: 9 bases; junction bases outside the gene matches: 13. This CDR3 contains 16 residues. Germline CDR1 reads SNHLY; CDR2 reads FYNNEI. The CDR3 loop is CASTLSLAGGRLEQFF. In nucleotides, the CDR3 is TGTGCCAGCACCCTTAGTCTAGCGGGGGGGCGCCTTGAGCAGTTCTTC.

The V call is TRBV9, the J call TRBJ2-1; the match to TRBD2 covers 7 bases. Germline CDR1 SGDLS, CDR2 YYNGEE. The CDR3 sequence is 18 residues long. V shed 1 base, J shed 0 bases, and the junction held 10 bases outside the gene matches. The CDR3 sequence is CASSVSGAGDRSYNEQFF. CDR3 nucleotide sequence: TGTGCCAGCAGCGTAAGTGGTGCGGGAGATCGCTCCTACAATGAGCAGTTCTTC.

This clone was seen only a few times. The genes are TRBV30 and TRBJ2-2; D remains unclear. Trimming removed 4 bases from V and 6 bases from J, with 6 bases in between. The CDR3 loop spans 11 amino acids. CDR1 and CDR2 (germline): GTSNPN, SVGIG (reference sequence). As DNA, the CDR3 is TGTGCCTGGACAGTCGCCGGGGAGCTGTTTTTT. This sequence encodes CAWTVAGELFF.

On this clone itself: The same CDR3 is also encoded by other DNA sequences in this sample. This chain uses TRBV5-6 with TRBJ2-2; 7 positions agree with TRBD1. J lost 4 bases, V lost 4 bases, and 4 bases had no gene match. This CDR3 comprises 14 residues. Germline V gene sequence: CDR1 SGHDT, CDR2 YYEEEE. The CDR3 nucleotides read TGTGCCAGCAGCCTCCGACAGGGCACCGGGGAGCTGTTTTTT. It encodes CASSLRQGTGELFF.

The gene calls are TRBV27 and TRBJ1-5; a weak D match, TRBD1 (5 bases). The CDR3 has 16 residues. V lost 5 bases to trimming and J lost 2 bases, with 16 bases between them. Germline lookup yields CDR1 MNHEY and CDR2 SMNVEV (reference sequence). This CDR3 is CASSELRQPGNQPQHF. The CDR3 DNA reads TGTGCCAGCAGTGAACTCCGACAGCCAGGCAATCAGCCCCAGCATTTT.

This clone came up a few times. This chain joins TRBV20-1 and TRBJ1-5; D not certain. The CDR3 covers 11 residues. V was cut by 5 bases and J by 3 bases, with 5 bases left in between. CDR1 is DFQATT and CDR2 is SNEGSKA in the germline V gene (reference sequence). This CDR3 is CSAGFNQPQHF. CDR3 nucleotide sequence: TGCAGTGCTGGCTTCAATCAGCCCCAGCATTTT.

A word on this clone: At the DNA level, this CDR3 is encoded by other sequences in the same sample as well. The chain joins TRBV19 to TRBJ1-1; D remains unclear. Germline assignment: CDR1 LNHDA and CDR2 SQIVND (reference sequence). The CDR3 has 14 residues. V dropped 0 bases and J dropped 1 base, with 6 bases sitting between them. Written as DNA, the CDR3 is TGTGCCAGTAGTATAGATAGACAGAACACTGAAGCTTTCTTT. Translating it yields CASSIDRQNTEAFF.

This clone showed up just a few times. V gene TRBV21-1 combines with J gene TRBJ2-7; the DNA was not used to check the table's D call, TRBD2. TRBV21-1 is shown as a pseudogene. The CDR3 covers 13 residues. The CDR3: CASIGLAGCEQYF. The CDR3 bases are TGTGCCAGCATCGGGCTAGCGGGATGCGAGCAGTACTTC.

The gene calls are TRBV4-1 and TRBJ1-2; D perhaps matches TRBD1 (5 bases). V lost 3 bases to trimming and J lost 4 bases, with 15 bases between them. The germline V gene has CDR1 MGHRA and CDR2 YSYEKL. The CDR3 is made up of 15 amino acids. This CDR3 reads CASSHRPGTFYGYTF. CDR3 bases: TGCGCCAGCAGCCACCGACCCGGGACTTTCTATGGCTACACCTTC.

This clone has just a few counts. The chain links TRBV18 to TRBJ1-1; maybe TRBD1 (6 bases). V was shortened by 4 bases and J by 6 bases, with 12 bases between the two germline ends. The CDR3 has 13 residues. Germline V gene sequence: CDR1 KGHSH, CDR2 LQKENI. The CDR3 DNA sequence: TGTGCCAGCTCACTCGCGGACAGCGCTGAAGCTTTCTTT. Translation: CASSLADSAEAFF.

This clone was seen a handful of times. The chain couples TRBV9 to TRBJ1-2; D might be TRBD1 (5 bases). Trimming took 4 bases from V and 5 from J, leaving 21 bases between them. Germline CDR1 reads SGDLS; CDR2 reads YYNGEE. This CDR3 spans 16 amino acids. CDR3 sequence reads: CASSPSDWRGRYGYTF. CDR3 sequence (DNA): TGTGCCAGCAGCCCATCGGACTGGAGGGGACGATATGGCTACACCTTC.

This clone has just a few counts. The genes are TRBV28 and TRBJ2-7; D is unresolved. This CDR3 comprises 14 residues. Germline loops: CDR1 MDHEN, CDR2 SYDVKM. Trimming shortened V by 5 bases and J by 4 bases, and 15 bases separated the two germline ends. The CDR3 nucleotides are TGTGCCAGCAGTCAAATGGGCAAGCCGTACGAGCAGTACTTC. It yields the protein CASSQMGKPYEQYF.

This clone was seen only a few times. The genes are TRBV18 and TRBJ1-4, with 7 bases fitting TRBD1. This CDR3 is 14 amino acids long. V lost 3 bases and J lost 4; bases outside the gene matches: 2. Germline assignment: CDR1 KGHSH and CDR2 LQKENI. The CDR3 reads CASSPGQLNEKLFF. The CDR3 region has the DNA TGTGCCAGCTCACCGGGACAGCTTAATGAAAAACTGTTTTTT.

The chain joins TRBV14 to TRBJ2-1, with 8 bases lining up with TRBD1. CDR1 is SGHDN and CDR2 is FVKESK in the germline V gene. The length of the CDR3 is 15 residues. V lost 4 bases, J lost 7 bases, and 9 bases stayed unmatched. CDR3 in amino acids: CASSRRQGMGNEQFF. CDR3 in DNA: TGTGCCAGCAGCCGGAGACAGGGGATGGGGAATGAGCAGTTCTTC.

The chain couples TRBV10-3 to TRBJ2-1, with TRBD2 matching over 13 bases. The J segment lost 7 bases and the V segment lost 7 bases, leaving 7 bases of the junction unmatched. The germline gives CDR1 ENHRY, CDR2 SYGVKD. The CDR3 has 15 residues. DNA for the CDR3: TGTGCCATCATGAGGACTAGCGGGAGATGGAATGAGCAGTTCTTC. It codes for CAIMRTSGRWNEQFF.

The chain joins TRBV30 to TRBJ2-7, with 7 bases that match TRBD1. Looked up from germline, CDR1 is GTSNPN and CDR2 is SVGIG (reference sequence). The CDR3 loop spans 13 amino acids. The V gene end was trimmed by 2 bases and the J gene end by 4 bases; junction bases not matched to a gene: 5. The CDR3 region is CAWSMGQIYEQYF. The CDR3 DNA follows: TGTGCCTGGAGTATGGGACAGATATACGAGCAGTACTTC.

The chain is built from TRBV6-8 and TRBJ2-7, with TRBD1 identical over 8 bases. Germline V gene sequence: CDR1 MNHGY, CDR2 SAAAGT. CDR3 length: 12 amino acids. With 7 bases clipped from V and 6 bases from J, the junction kept 5 bases outside the gene matches. CDR3 in amino acids: CASIRTGLEQYF. The CDR3, as DNA: TGTGCCAGCATTCGGACAGGGCTCGAGCAGTACTTC.

This chain links TRBV5-4 with TRBJ2-1; D may be TRBD1 (6 bases). Germline-derived CDR1 and CDR2 are SGHNT and YYREEE (reference sequence). CDR3 length: 16 amino acids. V dropped 0 bases and J dropped 3 bases, with 13 bases sitting between them. The CDR3, as DNA: TGTGCCAGCAGCTTGGTCTTTAGGGGGAGCTACAATGAGCAGTTCTTC. It translates to CASSLVFRGSYNEQFF.

This clone came up a few times. V is TRBV5-4 and J is TRBJ2-2, with D hard to call. This CDR3 has 16 residues. The germline CDR1 and CDR2 sequences are SGHNT and YYREEE (reference sequence). The V end lost 2 bases, the J end lost 3 bases, and 14 bases lay between the germline ends. Here the CDR3 DNA reads TGTGCCAGCAGCTTTCCAGAAACCGTGGACACCGGGGAGCTGTTTTTT. Its translation: CASSFPETVDTGELFF.

This clone occurred a few times. This rearrangement joins TRBV13 to TRBJ1-2, with TRBD1 matching over 10 bases. Germline V CDR1 and CDR2: PRHDT, FYEKMQ (reference sequence). The CDR3 length is 14 residues. J was trimmed by 5 bases and V by 7 bases; bases with no gene match: 7. CDR3 sequence (DNA): TGTGCCAGCACCCCCGGGGACAGGGGATATGGCTACACCTTC. Its translation: CASTPGDRGYGYTF. Combining the CDR3 with reference TRBV13 and TRBJ1-2 gives the whole variable domain AAGVIQSPRHLIKEKRETATLKCYPIPRHDTVYWYQQGPGQDPQFLISFYEKMQSDKGSIPDRFSAQQFSDYHSELNMSSLELGDSALYFCASTPGDRGYGYTFGSGTRLTVV.

This clone was detected a few times. The V gene is TRBV7-9, the J gene TRBJ2-5; TRBD1 might be the D (5 bases). The germline CDR1 and CDR2 sequences are SEHNR and FQNEAQ (reference sequence). The CDR3 has 13 residues. Trimming removed 2 bases from V and 9 bases from J, with 13 bases in between. The CDR3 coding sequence is TGTGCCAGCAGCTTATCTACACAGGTTTCCCAGTACTTC. The encoded protein is CASSLSTQVSQYF.

The rearrangement uses TRBV9 and TRBJ2-1; 10 bases agree with TRBD2. This CDR3 contains 15 residues. V was clipped by 4 bases and J by 5 bases; unmatched bases: 6. Germline V gives CDR1 SGDLS, CDR2 YYNGEE. CDR3 DNA sequence: TGTGCCAGCAGCCTTCTAGCGGGAGTTAACAATGAGCAGTTCTTC. Translating it yields CASSLLAGVNNEQFF.

This clone was seen a few times. This chain links TRBV5-1 with TRBJ2-1, with D possibly TRBD1 on 6 matching bases. CDR1 is SGHRS, CDR2 YFSETQ, per germline. Trimming removed 0 bases from V and 4 bases from J, with 11 bases in between. CDR3 length: 15 amino acids. As DNA, the CDR3 is TGCGCCAGCAGCTTGGGTGACAGGCCATACAATGAGCAGTTCTTC. Its translation is CASSLGDRPYNEQFF.

The chain uses TRBV14 and TRBJ2-5; 7 nucleotides align to TRBD2. CDR3 size: 13 residues. V shed 7 bases, J shed 3 bases, and the junction held 5 bases outside the gene matches. Germline V gives CDR1 SGHDN, CDR2 FVKESK. CDR3 region: CASNPAGKETQYF. The CDR3 nucleotides are TGTGCCAGCAACCCAGCGGGAAAAGAGACCCAGTACTTC.

The V call is TRBV19, the J call TRBJ2-1, with a tentative D call TRBD2 (6 bases). The CDR3 sequence is 13 residues long. Trimming stripped 6 bases from V and 2 bases from J, with 8 bases between. The germline gives CDR1 LNHDA, CDR2 SQIVND (reference sequence). CDR3 nucleotides: TGTGCCAGTAGAGGCGGGACCTACAATGAGCAGTTCTTC. Its protein product is CASRGGTYNEQFF.

This clone turned up a few times. The chain employs TRBV13 and TRBJ1-2, with a weak D call TRBD1 (5 bases). CDR1 PRHDT and CDR2 FYEKMQ come from the germline V gene (reference sequence). Deletions cut 7 bases from V and 4 bases from J, with 28 bases between. This CDR3 is built from 18 residues. The CDR3 is CASTIKAGEGSLVYGYTF. The CDR3 nucleotides read TGTGCCAGCACCATAAAGGCGGGGGAAGGGTCGCTGGTCTATGGCTACACCTTC. Complete variable domain (other parts from reference TRBV13 and TRBJ1-2): AAGVIQSPRHLIKEKRETATLKCYPIPRHDTVYWYQQGPGQDPQFLISFYEKMQSDKGSIPDRFSAQQFSDYHSELNMSSLELGDSALYFCASTIKAGEGSLVYGYTFGSGTRLTVV.

The chain links TRBV6-6 to TRBJ2-2; 10 positions match TRBD2. The V gene's germline CDR1 is MNHNY and CDR2 SVGAGI (reference sequence). J gave up 0 bases and V 6 bases, and 4 bases lay outside the gene matches. This CDR3 is 16 amino acids long. CDR3 protein: CASSPSGRANTGELFF. CDR3 in DNA: TGTGCCAGCAGCCCAAGCGGGAGGGCGAACACCGGGGAGCTGTTTTTT.

This clone was seen more than once but under ten times. The V and J genes are TRBV5-1 and TRBJ2-6; the match to TRBD1 covers 8 bases. Trimming removed 0 bases from V and 0 bases from J; junction bases left unmatched: 5. Germline V CDR1 and CDR2: SGHRS, YFSETQ. This CDR3 contains 18 residues. CDR3: CASSLGGTGPSGANVLTF. Written as DNA, the CDR3 is TGCGCCAGCAGCTTGGGAGGGACAGGCCCCTCTGGGGCCAACGTCCTGACTTTC.

CDR3: CASSGGTYEQYF. In DNA, the CDR3 is TGTGCCAGCAGCGGCGGAACCTACGAGCAGTACTTC. This rearrangement joins TRBV5-6 to TRBJ2-7; no firm D call. The CDR3 sequence is 12 residues long. Germline V gene sequence: CDR1 SGHDT, CDR2 YYEEEE. The V end lost 4 bases, the J end lost 2 bases, and 7 bases lay between the germline ends.

In its sample, this clone was seen a few times. The rearrangement uses TRBV19 and TRBJ2-7; TRBD1 agrees at 9 bases. Losses at the gene ends were 6 bases for V and 6 bases for J; bases not matched to a gene: 15. Germline lookup yields CDR1 LNHDA and CDR2 SQIVND (reference sequence). The CDR3 covers 16 residues. In DNA form, the CDR3 reads TGTGCCAGTAGCCTGCCGAAGGGACAGGGTTCGTCCGAGCAGTACTTC. It is translated as CASSLPKGQGSSEQYF.

The chain combines TRBV4-3 with TRBJ2-7; possible D gene TRBD1, 6 bases. CDR3 length equals 14 residues. Germline CDR1 and CDR2: LGHNA and YSLEER. V shed 0 bases and J shed 6 bases, with 12 bases lying between them. The DNA of the CDR3 is TGCGCCAGCAGCCAAGACCAGGGGTTCCGCGAGCAGTACTTC. Residues: CASSQDQGFREQYF.